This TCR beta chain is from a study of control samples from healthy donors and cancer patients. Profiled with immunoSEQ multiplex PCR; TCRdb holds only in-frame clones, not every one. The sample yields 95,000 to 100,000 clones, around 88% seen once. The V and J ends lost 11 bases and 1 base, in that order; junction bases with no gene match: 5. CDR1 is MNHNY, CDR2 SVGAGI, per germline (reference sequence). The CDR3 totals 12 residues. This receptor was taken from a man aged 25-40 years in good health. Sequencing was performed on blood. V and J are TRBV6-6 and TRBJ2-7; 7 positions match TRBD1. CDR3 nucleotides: TGTGCCTCCGGGACAGCGTCCTACGAGCAGTACTTC. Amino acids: CASGTASYEQYF.